The 10 T cell receptor beta chains listed next were all sequenced from one sample in a study of blood T cell repertoires in COVID-19. Produced via immunoSEQ multiplex PCR; TCRdb's table is partial and in-frame only. The sample yields 250,000 to 300,000 clones, about 90% seen once. The specimen was peripheral blood. The receptors were sampled from a woman aged 45 to 65 who had recovered from COVID-19.

This chain joins TRBV18 and TRBJ2-2; 7 positions agree with TRBD1. Per the germline V gene, CDR1 is KGHSH and CDR2 is LQKENI. The V gene end was trimmed by 0 bases and the J gene end by 3 bases; junction bases not matched to a gene: 4. The CDR3 covers 16 residues. CDR3 sequence reads: CASSPPEQGYTGELFF. The DNA of the CDR3 is TGTGCCAGCTCACCACCGGAACAGGGGTACACCGGGGAGCTGTTTTTT.

The CDR3 DNA sequence: TGCAGCGTTTATCTCGAATTGGGAGCGCTGAACACTGAAGCTTTCTTT. It translates to CSVYLELGALNTEAFF. The chain links TRBV29-1 to TRBJ1-1; D is unclear. V gave up 5 bases and J gave up 0 bases, with 19 bases separating them. Per the germline V gene, CDR1 is SQVTM and CDR2 is ANQGSEA. The CDR3 consists of 16 residues.

This chain connects TRBV6-5 to TRBJ2-2; D is unresolved. Germline CDR1 reads MNHEY; CDR2 reads SVGAGI. This CDR3 comprises 15 residues. V shed 2 bases and J shed 2 bases, with 9 bases lying between them. CDR3 loop: CASSYGGVNTGELFF. In DNA form, the CDR3 reads TGTGCCAGCAGTTACGGCGGTGTCAACACCGGGGAGCTGTTTTTT.

The genes are TRBV30 and TRBJ1-1; D gene ambiguous. The CDR3 length is 15 residues. Germline CDR1 reads GTSNPN; CDR2 reads SVGIG (reference sequence). V gave up 0 bases and J gave up 0 bases, with 11 bases separating them. The CDR3 spells CAWSVPQRLNTEAFF. The CDR3, as DNA: TGTGCCTGGAGTGTCCCCCAGCGTCTGAACACTGAAGCTTTCTTT.

V gene TRBV18 combines with J gene TRBJ1-6; D ambiguous. Trimming stripped 5 bases from V and 10 bases from J, with 18 bases between. This CDR3 comprises 15 residues. Germline V gene data show CDR1 as KGHSH and CDR2 as LQKENI. DNA of the CDR3: TGTGCCAGCTCATCCAACGCGGGAGTGGGCTCACCCCTCCACTTT. Its protein product is CASSSNAGVGSPLHF.

This clone was seen more than once but under ten times. The V call is TRBV6-5, the J call TRBJ2-5; D remains ambiguous. CDR3 length equals 13 residues. In germline, CDR1 is MNHEY, CDR2 SVGAGI. V lost 0 bases and J 5 bases, leaving 7 bases between the germline ends. The CDR3 sequence is CASSYSHAETQYF. The CDR3 nucleotides are TGTGCCAGCAGTTACTCCCACGCGGAGACCCAGTACTTC.

The chain is built from TRBV5-1 and TRBJ2-2; 8 bases align to TRBD1. This CDR3 comprises 15 residues. Trimming cost V 3 bases and J 5 bases; bases outside gene matches: 6. CDR1 and CDR2 (germline): SGHRS, YFSETQ. CDR3 DNA: TGCGCCAGCAGCTCCAGGACAGGGTTGACCGGGGAGCTGTTTTTT. The encoded protein is CASSSRTGLTGELFF.

The chain combines TRBV6-5 with TRBJ2-1, with 10 bases aligning to TRBD2. With 10 bases clipped from V and 2 bases from J, the junction kept 8 bases outside the gene matches. Per the germline V gene, CDR1 is MNHEY and CDR2 is SVGAGI. The CDR3 covers 15 residues. The CDR3 loop is CATIGTSGTYNEQFF. The CDR3 nucleotides read TGTGCCACCATCGGAACTAGCGGGACCTACAATGAGCAGTTCTTC.

This chain joins TRBV7-2 and TRBJ2-7, with TRBD2 matching 12 bases. The CDR3 is made up of 16 amino acids. Germline V lookup: CDR1 SGHTA, CDR2 FQGNSA. V was clipped by 3 bases and J by 7 bases; unmatched bases: 10. The CDR3 sequence: CASSFQSLAGGGEQYF. CDR3 nucleotides: TGTGCCAGCAGCTTCCAATCACTAGCGGGAGGAGGAGAGCAGTACTTC.

This clone has a single count. The genes are TRBV6-1 and TRBJ2-1; 8 bases fit TRBD2. The V gene's germline CDR1 is MNHNS and CDR2 SASEGT. Trimming removed 1 base from V and 5 bases from J; junction bases left unmatched: 13. CDR3 length: 18 residues. As DNA, the CDR3 is TGTGCCAGCAGTGAAGGGTGGGGTAGCGGGAAGGAACACAATGAGCAGTTCTTC. It translates to CASSEGWGSGKEHNEQFF.